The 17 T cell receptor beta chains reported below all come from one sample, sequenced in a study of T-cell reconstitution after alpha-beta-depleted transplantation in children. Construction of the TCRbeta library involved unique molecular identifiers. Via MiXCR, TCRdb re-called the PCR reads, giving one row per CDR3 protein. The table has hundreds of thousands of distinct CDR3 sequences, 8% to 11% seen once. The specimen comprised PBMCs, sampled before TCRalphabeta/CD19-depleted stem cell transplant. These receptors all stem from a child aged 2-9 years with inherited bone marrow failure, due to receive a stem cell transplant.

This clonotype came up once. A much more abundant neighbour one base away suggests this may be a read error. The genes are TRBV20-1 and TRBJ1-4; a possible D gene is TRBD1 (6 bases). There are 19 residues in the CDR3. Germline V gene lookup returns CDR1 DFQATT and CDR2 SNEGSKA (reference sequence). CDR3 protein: CSATGVLPFISATNEKLLF. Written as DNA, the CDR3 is TGCAGTGCTACAGGGGTTCTTCCTTTTATTTCTGCAACTAATGAAAAACTGTTATTT.

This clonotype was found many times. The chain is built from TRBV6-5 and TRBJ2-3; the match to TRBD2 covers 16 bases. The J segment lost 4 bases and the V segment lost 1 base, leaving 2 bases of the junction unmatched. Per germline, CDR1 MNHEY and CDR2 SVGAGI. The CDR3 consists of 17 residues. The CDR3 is CASSYLGLAGGADTQYF. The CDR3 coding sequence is TGTGCCAGCAGTTACTTGGGACTAGCGGGAGGGGCAGATACGCAGTATTTT.

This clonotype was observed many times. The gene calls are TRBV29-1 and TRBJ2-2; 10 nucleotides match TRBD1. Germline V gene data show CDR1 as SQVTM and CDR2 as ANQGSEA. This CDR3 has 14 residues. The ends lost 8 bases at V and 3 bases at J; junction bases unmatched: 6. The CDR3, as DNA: TGCAGCCCTCAGGGGACAGGGGACACCGGGGAGCTGTTTTTT. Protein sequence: CSPQGTGDTGELFF.

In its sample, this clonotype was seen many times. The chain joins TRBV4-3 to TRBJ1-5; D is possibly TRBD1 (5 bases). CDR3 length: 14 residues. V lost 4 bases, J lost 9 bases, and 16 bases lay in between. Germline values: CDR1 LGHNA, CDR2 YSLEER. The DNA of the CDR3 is TGCGCCAGCAGCCGGGAGGCCCGGAGGGGGCCCCAGCATTTT. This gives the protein CASSREARRGPQHF.

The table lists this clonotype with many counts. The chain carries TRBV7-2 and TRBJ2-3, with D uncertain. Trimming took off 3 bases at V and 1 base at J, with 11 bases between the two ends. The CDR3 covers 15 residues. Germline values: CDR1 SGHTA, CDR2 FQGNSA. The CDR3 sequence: CASSFTRGRTDTQYF. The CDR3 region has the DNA TGTGCCAGCAGCTTCACTCGCGGACGCACAGATACGCAGTATTTT.

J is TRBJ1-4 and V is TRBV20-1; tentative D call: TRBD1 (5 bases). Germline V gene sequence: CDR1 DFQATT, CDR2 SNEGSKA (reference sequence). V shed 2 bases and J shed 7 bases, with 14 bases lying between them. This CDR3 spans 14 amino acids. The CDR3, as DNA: TGCAGTGCTAGATCCGGGACTGATTCTGAAAAACTGTTTTTT. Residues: CSARSGTDSEKLFF.

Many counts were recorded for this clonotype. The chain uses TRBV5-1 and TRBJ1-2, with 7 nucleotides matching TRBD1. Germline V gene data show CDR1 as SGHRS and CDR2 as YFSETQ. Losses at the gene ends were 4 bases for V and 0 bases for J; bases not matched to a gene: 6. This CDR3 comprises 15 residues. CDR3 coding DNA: TGCGCCAGCAGCACGGAACAGGGGCCTAACTATGGCTACACCTTC. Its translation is CASSTEQGPNYGYTF.

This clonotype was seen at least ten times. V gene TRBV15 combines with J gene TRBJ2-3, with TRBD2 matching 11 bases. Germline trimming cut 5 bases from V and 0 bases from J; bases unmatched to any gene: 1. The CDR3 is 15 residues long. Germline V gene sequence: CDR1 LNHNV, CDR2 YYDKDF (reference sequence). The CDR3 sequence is CATSRLAGSTDTQYF. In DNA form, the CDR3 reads TGTGCCACCAGCCGACTAGCGGGAAGCACAGATACGCAGTATTTT. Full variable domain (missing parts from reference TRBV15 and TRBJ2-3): DAMVIQNPRYQVTQFGKPVTLSCSQTLNHNVMYWYQQKSSQAPKLLFHYYDKDFNNEADTPDNFQSRRPNTSFCFLDIRSPGLGDTAMYLCATSRLAGSTDTQYFGPGTRLTVL.

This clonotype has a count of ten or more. The CDR3 DNA is TGTGCCAGCAGCTCGGAGAACTTTCGGGCGGTAGATACGCAGTATTTT. It codes for CASSSENFRAVDTQYF. The rearrangement joins TRBV2 to TRBJ2-3; D gene ambiguous. The CDR3 runs 16 residues. Germline CDR1 is SNHLY and CDR2 is FYNNEI. With 6 bases removed from V and 5 bases from J, the gap between germline ends came to 21 bases.

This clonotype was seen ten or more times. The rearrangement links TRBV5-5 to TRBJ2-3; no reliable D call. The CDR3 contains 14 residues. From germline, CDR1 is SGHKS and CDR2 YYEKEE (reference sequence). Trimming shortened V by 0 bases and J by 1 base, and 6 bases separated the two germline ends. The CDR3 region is CASSLDLGTDTQYF. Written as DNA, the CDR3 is TGTGCCAGCAGCTTGGACTTAGGCACAGATACGCAGTATTTT.

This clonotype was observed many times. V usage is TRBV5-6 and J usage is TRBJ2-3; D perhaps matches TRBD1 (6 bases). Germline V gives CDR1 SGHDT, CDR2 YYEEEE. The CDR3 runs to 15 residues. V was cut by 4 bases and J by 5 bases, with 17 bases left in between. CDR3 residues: CASSPAWGLIDTQYF. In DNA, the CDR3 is TGTGCCAGCAGCCCGGCGTGGGGGCTGATAGATACGCAGTATTTT.

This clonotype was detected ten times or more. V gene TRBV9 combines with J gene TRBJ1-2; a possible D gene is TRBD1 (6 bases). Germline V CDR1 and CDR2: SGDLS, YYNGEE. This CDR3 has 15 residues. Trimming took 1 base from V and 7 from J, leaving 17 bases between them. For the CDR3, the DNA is TGTGCCAGCAGCGTAATCTCAGGGGACGGTGGTGGCTACACCTTC. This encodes CASSVISGDGGGYTF.

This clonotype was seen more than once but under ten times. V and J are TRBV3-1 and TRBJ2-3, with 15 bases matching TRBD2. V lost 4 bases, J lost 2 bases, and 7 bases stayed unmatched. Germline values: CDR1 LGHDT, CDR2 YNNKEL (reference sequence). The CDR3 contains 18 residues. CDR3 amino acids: CASSLLGLAGGPTDTQYF. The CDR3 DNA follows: TGTGCCAGCAGCCTATTGGGACTAGCGGGAGGACCCACAGATACGCAGTATTTT.

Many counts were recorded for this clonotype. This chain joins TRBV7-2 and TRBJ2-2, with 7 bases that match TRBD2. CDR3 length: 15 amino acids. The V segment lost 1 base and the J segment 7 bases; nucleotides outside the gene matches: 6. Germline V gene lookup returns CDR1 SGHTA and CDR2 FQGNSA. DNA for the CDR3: TGTGCCAGCAGCTTAGTACGGGAGGTACTCGGGGAGCTGTTTTTT. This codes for CASSLVREVLGELFF.

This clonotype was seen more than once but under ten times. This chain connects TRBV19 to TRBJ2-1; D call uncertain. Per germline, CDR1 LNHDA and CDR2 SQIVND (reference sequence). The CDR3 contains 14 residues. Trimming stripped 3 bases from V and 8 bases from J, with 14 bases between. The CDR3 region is CASSMDGRPHEQFF. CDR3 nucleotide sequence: TGTGCCAGTAGTATGGACGGAAGGCCCCATGAGCAGTTCTTC.

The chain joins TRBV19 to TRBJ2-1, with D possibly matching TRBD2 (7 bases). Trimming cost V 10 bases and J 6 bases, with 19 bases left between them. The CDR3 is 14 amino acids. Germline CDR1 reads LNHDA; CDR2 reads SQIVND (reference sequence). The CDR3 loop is CATRRGGLGNEQFF. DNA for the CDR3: TGTGCCACCCGGAGGGGGGGCTTGGGCAATGAGCAGTTCTTC.

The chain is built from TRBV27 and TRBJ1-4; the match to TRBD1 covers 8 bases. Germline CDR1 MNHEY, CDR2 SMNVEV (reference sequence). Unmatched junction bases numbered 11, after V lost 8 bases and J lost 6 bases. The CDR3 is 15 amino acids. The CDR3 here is CASAPDRGGYEKLFF. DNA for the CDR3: TGTGCCAGCGCACCCGACAGGGGCGGATATGAAAAACTGTTTTTT.